Below are 16 T cell receptor beta chains sequenced from a single sample in a study of blood T cell repertoires in COVID-19. Data came from immunoSEQ multiplex PCR; TCRdb stores just in-frame clones and leaves some out. The sample has roughly 81,000 clones; about 86% are singletons. Sequencing input: peripheral blood. Every receptor here comes from a man of 80 years or more with active or convalescent COVID-19.

V and J are TRBV7-9 and TRBJ1-1; no clear D. Trimming shortened V by 6 bases and J by 2 bases, and 13 bases separated the two germline ends. The CDR3 has 14 residues. Germline V gene sequence: CDR1 SEHNR, CDR2 FQNEAQ (reference sequence). Here the CDR3 reads CASSSLPGNTEAFF. In nucleotides, the CDR3 is TGTGCCAGCAGTTCCCTCCCGGGAAACACTGAAGCTTTCTTT.

The count of this clone is one. V usage is TRBV11-2 and J usage is TRBJ1-1, with D perhaps matching TRBD1 (5 bases). The CDR3 is 16 amino acids. The germline V gene has CDR1 SGHAT and CDR2 FQNNGV. Trimming removed 1 base at V and 0 bases at J, with 12 bases between. CDR3 residues: CASSLALQGMNTEAFF. The CDR3 nucleotides are TGTGCCAGCAGCTTAGCTCTCCAGGGTATGAACACTGAAGCTTTCTTT.

This chain links TRBV11-2 with TRBJ1-2; 10 bases fit TRBD1. Trimming cost V 4 bases and J 3 bases; bases outside gene matches: 5. Per germline, CDR1 SGHAT and CDR2 FQNNGV. The CDR3 loop spans 15 amino acids. The CDR3 region has the DNA TGTGCCAGCAGCTCCGGACAGGGGGGATACTATGGCTACACCTTC. Its translation is CASSSGQGGYYGYTF.

A few counts support this clone. The V gene is TRBV2, the J gene TRBJ1-5; maybe TRBD1 (5 bases). CDR3 length: 15 amino acids. CDR1 and CDR2 from the germline V gene are SNHLY and FYNNEI. V gave up 7 bases and J gave up 7 bases, with 20 bases separating them. The CDR3 nucleotides read TGTGCCAGCAAGAGATCAGGACACCCAAACCAGCCCCAGCATTTT. Its protein product is CASKRSGHPNQPQHF.

This clone was seen a handful of times. The rearrangement joins TRBV18 to TRBJ2-3; TRBD2 aligns across 15 bases. J was trimmed by 1 base and V by 3 bases; bases with no gene match: 5. CDR1 is KGHSH and CDR2 is LQKENI in the germline V gene. CDR3 length: 18 amino acids. This chain's CDR3 is CASSPGLAGGPGTDTQYF. CDR3 in DNA: TGTGCCAGCTCACCCGGACTAGCGGGAGGGCCCGGCACAGATACGCAGTATTTT. Complete variable domain (other parts from reference TRBV18 and TRBJ2-3): NAGVMQNPRHLVRRRGQEARLRCSPMKGHSHVYWYRQLPEEGLKFMVYLQKENIIDESGMPKERFSAEFPKEGPSILRIQQVVRGDSAAYFCASSPGLAGGPGTDTQYFGPGTRLTVL.

The chain uses TRBV6-1 and TRBJ2-1; 7 bases align to TRBD1. CDR1 and CDR2 from the germline V gene are MNHNS and SASEGT. The CDR3 spans 16 residues. Trimming took 2 bases from V and 7 from J; bases not matched to a gene: 11. For the CDR3, the DNA is TGTGCCAGCAGTGAACCTGGCAGGGGGTTGGGGAATGAGCAGTTCTTC. Translation: CASSEPGRGLGNEQFF.

The rearrangement joins TRBV7-8 to TRBJ2-2, with 10 bases identical to TRBD2. There are 17 residues in the CDR3. J lost 7 bases, V lost 5 bases, and 13 bases had no gene match. Germline V gene data show CDR1 as SGHVS and CDR2 as FQNEAQ. CDR3 protein: CASSAFLAGDFVGELFF. The CDR3 DNA follows: TGTGCCAGCAGCGCGTTTCTAGCGGGAGATTTTGTCGGGGAGCTGTTTTTT.

The chain is built from TRBV20-1 and TRBJ1-1; D is uncertain. CDR1 is DFQATT and CDR2 is SNEGSKA in the germline V gene (reference sequence). The CDR3 is 11 amino acids. V was pared by 4 bases and J by 7 bases, with 10 bases between. The CDR3 sequence: CSANQVYEAFF. The CDR3 DNA sequence: TGCAGTGCTAATCAGGTGTATGAAGCTTTCTTT.

V gene TRBV18 combines with J gene TRBJ1-6; 7 positions match TRBD1. This CDR3 has 16 amino acids. J lost 3 bases, V lost 3 bases, and 5 bases had no gene match. Germline assignment: CDR1 KGHSH and CDR2 LQKENI. CDR3 amino acids: CASSPGQIVYNSPLHF. The DNA of the CDR3 is TGTGCCAGCTCACCGGGACAGATAGTCTATAATTCACCCCTCCACTTT. Supplemented by reference TRBV18 and TRBJ1-6, the full variable domain reads NAGVMQNPRHLVRRRGQEARLRCSPMKGHSHVYWYRQLPEEGLKFMVYLQKENIIDESGMPKERFSAEFPKEGPSILRIQQVVRGDSAAYFCASSPGQIVYNSPLHFGNGTRLTVT.

As regards this clone: The junction departs from germline at one end; a sequencing error may be responsible. The chain links TRBV9 to TRBJ1-3; D remains ambiguous. The CDR3 spans 17 residues. Germline loops: CDR1 SGDLS, CDR2 YYNGEE. CDR3 coding DNA: TGTGCCAGCAGCATAAACCAACCCCGACTCTCTGAAAACACCATATATTTT. Its translation is CASSINQPRLSENTIYF.

This chain uses TRBV11-3 with TRBJ1-3, with a weak D call TRBD1 (6 bases). The CDR3 is 13 amino acids. Germline CDR1 and CDR2: SGHNT and YENEEA. Deletions cut 6 bases from V and 1 base from J, with 7 bases between. CDR3 in DNA: TGTGCCAGCAGTACAGGGTCTGGAAACACCATATATTTT. This translates into CASSTGSGNTIYF.

The rearrangement joins TRBV7-3 to TRBJ1-1; possible D gene TRBD1, 5 bases. Trimming took off 1 base at V and 1 base at J, with 10 bases between the two ends. Germline-derived CDR1 and CDR2 are SGHTA and FQGTGA. CDR3 length equals 15 residues. The DNA for the CDR3 is TGTGCCAGCAGCTTAAACGGGGGTGGGAACACTGAAGCTTTCTTT. Translated: CASSLNGGGNTEAFF.

The chain employs TRBV2 and TRBJ1-2; tentatively, D is TRBD1 (6 bases). CDR1 is SNHLY and CDR2 is FYNNEI in the germline V gene. The CDR3 has 15 residues. Trimming pared 6 bases from V and 4 bases from J, leaving 18 bases between. CDR3 loop: CASSQGQLTVYGYTF. Here the CDR3 DNA reads TGTGCCAGCAGCCAAGGACAGTTAACCGTCTATGGCTACACCTTC.

CDR3 sequence (DNA): TGCGCCAGCAGTCAGCTACCTCAACGGGGGGTCGGCGGCTACACCTTC. Encoded protein: CASSQLPQRGVGGYTF. The chain recombines TRBV23-1 with TRBJ1-2; weak D call: TRBD1 (5 bases). TRBV23-1 is labeled an ORF, and its function is uncertain. There are 16 residues in the CDR3. The V and J ends lost 3 bases and 8 bases respectively, with 22 bases between them.

This clone came up once. This chain joins TRBV2 and TRBJ1-1; D is unresolved. Looked up from germline, CDR1 is SNHLY and CDR2 is FYNNEI. Trimming cost V 4 bases and J 5 bases, with 14 bases left between them. The length of the CDR3 is 14 residues. The CDR3 loop reads CASSAGWATTEAFF. CDR3 in DNA: TGTGCCAGCAGTGCAGGATGGGCGACGACTGAAGCTTTCTTT.

The chain links TRBV4-2 to TRBJ2-1; TRBD2 matches 7 bases. The J segment lost 7 bases and the V segment lost 1 base, leaving 10 bases of the junction unmatched. CDR1 is LGHNA, CDR2 YNFKEQ, per germline. The CDR3 length is 16 residues. The CDR3 DNA sequence: TGTGCCAGCAGCCAAGCCGGGACGGGGGGAAAAAATGAGCAGTTCTTC. Translated, it gives CASSQAGTGGKNEQFF.